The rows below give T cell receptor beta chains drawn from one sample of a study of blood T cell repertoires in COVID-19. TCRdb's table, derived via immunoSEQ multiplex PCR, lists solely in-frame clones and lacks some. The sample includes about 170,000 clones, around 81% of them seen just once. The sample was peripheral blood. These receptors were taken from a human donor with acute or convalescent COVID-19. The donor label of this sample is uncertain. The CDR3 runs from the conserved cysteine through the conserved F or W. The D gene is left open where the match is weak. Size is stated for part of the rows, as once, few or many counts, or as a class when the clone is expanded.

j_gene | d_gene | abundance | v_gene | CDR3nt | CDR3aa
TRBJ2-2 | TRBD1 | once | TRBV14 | TGTGCCAGCAGCCCCCCGGGACAGAAACTCCGGGAGCTGTTTTTT | CASSPPGQKLRELFF
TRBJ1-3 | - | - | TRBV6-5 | TGTGCCAGCAGTCGAGAAAACACCATATATTTT | CASSRENTIYF
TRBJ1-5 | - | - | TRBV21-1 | TGTGCCAGCAGCAAGGGGGGTGGGAATCAGCCCCAGCATTTT | CASSKGGGNQPQHF
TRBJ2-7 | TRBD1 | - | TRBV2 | TGTGCCAGCATGGACAGGGCCTACGAGCAGTACTTC | CASMDRAYEQYF
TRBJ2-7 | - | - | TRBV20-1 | TGCAGTGCTAGTCCCCGGGGGGCCGGGGACGAGCAGTACTTC | CSASPRGAGDEQYF
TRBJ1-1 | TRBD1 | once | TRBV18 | TGTGCCAGCTCCCCAGACAGGGGCCCTATGAACACTGAAGCTTTCTTT | CASSPDRGPMNTEAFF
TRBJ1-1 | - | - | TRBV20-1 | TGCAGTGCTTCGGGTCCGCGTGAAGCTTTCTTT | CSASGPREAFF
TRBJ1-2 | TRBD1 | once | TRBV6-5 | TGTGCCAGCAGTTACGCGCAGGGGGACTATGGCTACACCTTC | CASSYAQGDYGYTF
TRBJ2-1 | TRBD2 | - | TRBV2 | TGTGCCAGCAGGGAGAGGGTAGCGGGAGGTTCCATGTTCAATGAGCAGTTCTTC | CASRERVAGGSMFNEQFF
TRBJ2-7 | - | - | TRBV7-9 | TGTGCCAGCAGCTCAGGGACATCGGAGATTTACGAGCAGTACTTC | CASSSGTSEIYEQYF
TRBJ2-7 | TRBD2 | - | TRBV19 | TGTGCCAGCTCCAGCGGGACCCTCCTTTACGAGCAGTACTTC | CASSSGTLLYEQYF
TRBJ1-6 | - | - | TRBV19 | TGTGCCAGTAGTATCGGCGGCACAAATTCACCCCTCCACTTT | CASSIGGTNSPLHF
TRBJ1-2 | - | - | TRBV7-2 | TGTGCCAGCAGCTTAGGCCCGTTAGCTAACTATGGCTACACCTTC | CASSLGPLANYGYTF
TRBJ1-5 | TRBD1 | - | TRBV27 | TGTGCCAGCAGAGACAGGGGAGGTCAGCCCCAGCATTTT | CASRDRGGQPQHF
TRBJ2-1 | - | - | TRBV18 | TGTGCCAGCTCACCACGGGACTCCCACTACAATGAGCAGTTCTTC | CASSPRDSHYNEQFF
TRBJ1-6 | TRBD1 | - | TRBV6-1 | TGTGCCAGCAGTGAAGGGGTCAGGGGGTATAATTCACCCCTCCACTTT | CASSEGVRGYNSPLHF
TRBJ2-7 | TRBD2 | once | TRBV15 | TGTGCCACCAGCAGAGAAGGCGGGAGCGGATACGAGCAGTACTTC | CATSREGGSGYEQYF
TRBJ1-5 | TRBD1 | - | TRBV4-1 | TGCGCCAGCAGCGCCTTAATGAATAGGGGGCCCCTTAGCAATCAGCCCCAGCATTTT | CASSALMNRGPLSNQPQHF
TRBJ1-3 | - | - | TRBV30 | TGTGCCTTAGGCCCGGGAGATCCCTCTGGAAACACCATATATTTT | CALGPGDPSGNTIYF
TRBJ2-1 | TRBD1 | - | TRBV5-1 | TGCGCCAGCAGCTTGGAACAGGGGCCCTACAATGAGCAGTTCTTC | CASSLEQGPYNEQFF
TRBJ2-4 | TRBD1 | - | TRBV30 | TGTGCCTCCGGGACAGGGGGCGCGGACATTCAGTACTTC | CASGTGGADIQYF
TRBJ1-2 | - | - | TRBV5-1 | TGCGCCAGCAGCGGCGCAGGGAACGGCTACACCTTC | CASSGAGNGYTF
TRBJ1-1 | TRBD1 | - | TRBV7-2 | TGTGCCAGCAGCTTAGGACAGGGGAACACTGAAGCTTTCTTT | CASSLGQGNTEAFF
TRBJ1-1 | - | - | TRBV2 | TGTGCCAGCAGTGAAGCTTACCGGGATGTATACACTGAAGCTTTCTTT | CASSEAYRDVYTEAFF
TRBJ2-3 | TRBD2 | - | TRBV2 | TGTGCCAGCATGGAATCTAGGGCTAGCGGGGTAGATACGCAGTATTTT | CASMESRASGVDTQYF
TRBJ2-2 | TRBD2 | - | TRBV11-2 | TGTGCCAGCGGTGGACCAGCGGGAGGCATCGCCGGGGAGCTGTTTTTT | CASGGPAGGIAGELFF
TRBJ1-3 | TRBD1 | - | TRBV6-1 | TGTGCCAGCAGTGAAGCGACAGGGTTTTCAGGAAACACCATATATTTT | CASSEATGFSGNTIYF
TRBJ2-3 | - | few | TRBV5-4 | TGTGCCAGCAGAGAACTAGTCTCTAGCACAGATACGCAGTATTTT | CASRELVSSTDTQYF
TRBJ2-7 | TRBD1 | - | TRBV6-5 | TGTGCCAGCCGTTCGGACAGGCTCCACGAGCAGTACTTC | CASRSDRLHEQYF
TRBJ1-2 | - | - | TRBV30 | TGTGCCTGGAGTGTTCCCAGCTATGGCTACACCTTC | CAWSVPSYGYTF
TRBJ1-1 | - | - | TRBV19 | TGTGCCAGTAGTAACACCCCAGGGGAGAGAACTGAAGCTTTCTTT | CASSNTPGERTEAFF
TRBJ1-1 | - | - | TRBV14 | TGTGCCAGCAGCCAAGAAAGGAGGGACGAAGCTTTCTTT | CASSQERRDEAFF
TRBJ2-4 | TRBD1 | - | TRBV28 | TGTGCCAGCGGGACAGGGTCGGGCATTCAGTACTTC | CASGTGSGIQYF
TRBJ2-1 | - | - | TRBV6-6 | TGTGCCAGCAGTCCTAGGGGGAGGGACAATGAGCAGTTCTTC | CASSPRGRDNEQFF
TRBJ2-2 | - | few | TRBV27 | TGTGCCAGCAGTTTCGGAGCAACCGGGGAGCTGTTTTTT | CASSFGATGELFF
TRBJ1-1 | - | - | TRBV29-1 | TGCAGCGTGGTGGGACAAGAGAACACTGAAGCTTTCTTT | CSVVGQENTEAFF
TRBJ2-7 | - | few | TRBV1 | TGCACCAGCAGCCAAGTTTATAGGGGGAGGGCCCTCATACCCGCCTACGAGCAGTACTTC | CTSSQVYRGRALIPAYEQYF
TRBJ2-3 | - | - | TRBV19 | TGTGCCAGTAGTCTCCGAAGCGTCCCCAACACAGATACGCAGTATTTT | CASSLRSVPNTDTQYF
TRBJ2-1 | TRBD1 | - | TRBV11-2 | TGTGCCAGCAGCTTAGAAGGACAGGACTACAATGAGCAGTTCTTC | CASSLEGQDYNEQFF
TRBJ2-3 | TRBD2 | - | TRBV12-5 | TGTGCTAGTGGTTTGGGCGGGGGGGCAATTGCAGATACGCAGTATTTT | CASGLGGGAIADTQYF
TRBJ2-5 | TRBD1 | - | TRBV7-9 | TGTGCCAGCAGCTCCCAGGGACAGTTGGTGGAGACCCAGTACTTC | CASSSQGQLVETQYF
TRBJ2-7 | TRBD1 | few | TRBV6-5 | TGTGCCAGCAGAGGACAGGGGACCTACGAGCAGTACTTC | CASRGQGTYEQYF
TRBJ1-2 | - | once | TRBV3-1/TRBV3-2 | TGTGCCAGCAGCCTCGACAAAGGGGTCATGAGTGGCTACACCTTC | CASSLDKGVMSGYTF
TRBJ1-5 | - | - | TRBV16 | TGTGCCAGCAGCCCCCGCAGGGAAGATCAGCCCCAGCATTTT | CASSPRREDQPQHF
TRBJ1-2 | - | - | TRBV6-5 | TGTGCCACCGAACAGGGTGGGGGCTACACCTTC | CATEQGGGYTF
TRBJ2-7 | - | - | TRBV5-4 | TGTGCCAGCAGCTTCTCGGCAGGGGCTTCCTACGAGCAGTACTTC | CASSFSAGASYEQYF
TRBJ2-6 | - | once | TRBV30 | TGTGCCTTACAGGGGGGGAGGAGTGGGGCCAACGTCCTGACTTTC | CALQGGRSGANVLTF
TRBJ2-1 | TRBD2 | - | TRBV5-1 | TGCGCCAGCAGCTTGTCAGCGGGAGTCTACAATGAGCAGTTCTTC | CASSLSAGVYNEQFF
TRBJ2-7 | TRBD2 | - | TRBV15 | TGTGCCACCAGCAGGGGACTAGCGACGTCTAACGAGCAGTACTTC | CATSRGLATSNEQYF
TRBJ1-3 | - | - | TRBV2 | TGTGCCAGCAAAGGACAGCCTGGAAACACCATATATTTT | CASKGQPGNTIYF
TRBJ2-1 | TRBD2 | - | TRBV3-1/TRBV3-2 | TGTGCCAGCAGCCAGGTGACTAGCGGGGGGGGAGTTGAGCAGTTCTTC | CASSQVTSGGGVEQFF
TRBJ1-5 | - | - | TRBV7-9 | TGTGCCAGCAGCCGTTTTCAGGTAAATCAGCCCCAGCATTTT | CASSRFQVNQPQHF
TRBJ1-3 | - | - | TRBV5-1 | TGCGCCAGCAGCATTTCACAGGGCTCTGGAAACACCATATATTTT | CASSISQGSGNTIYF
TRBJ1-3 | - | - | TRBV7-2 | TGTGCCAGCAGCTTAGGCGTCTCTGGAAACACCATATATTTT | CASSLGVSGNTIYF